These 2 T cell receptor beta chains came from one sample sequenced in a study of a mutant IDH1 vaccine in newly diagnosed glioma. Time point given: week 47, end of study. Alongside topical imiquimod, each dose of vaccine comprised 300 ug of mutant IDH1 20-mer peptide. Data came from immunoSEQ multiplex PCR; TCRdb stores just in-frame clones and leaves some out. The data contain over 30,000 clones, around 90% of them seen just once; the ten biggest clones take up around 5.1%. The antigens these receptors bind are not known. The sample in question was PBMCs, obtained from a glioma patient whose treatment included an IDH1 peptide vaccine. Source of these receptors: a woman between 40 and 50 years old with glioma.

The DNA of the CDR3 is TGTGCCAGCAGCTTAGAAGGGGGAGGTGGCTACACCTTC. This codes for CASSLEGGGGYTF. The chain is built from TRBV7-9 and TRBJ1-2; D is possibly TRBD1 (6 bases). V gave up 1 base and J gave up 7 bases, with 10 bases separating them. The germline CDR1 and CDR2 sequences are SEHNR and FQNEAQ (reference sequence). CDR3 size: 13 residues.

The chain carries TRBV2 and TRBJ2-5; possible D gene TRBD2, 5 bases. V lost 2 bases, J lost 7 bases, and 8 bases lay in between. Germline values: CDR1 SNHLY, CDR2 FYNNEI. The CDR3 is made up of 12 amino acids. The CDR3 reads CASSETEVTQYF. CDR3 nucleotides: TGTGCCAGCAGTGAAACGGAGGTGACCCAGTACTTC.